A single sample gave rise to the 2 T cell receptor beta chains below, sequenced in a study of cytomegalovirus exposure and HLA in healthy donors. Both 60 Vbeta primers and 13 Jbeta primers went into the PCR. The table came from immunoSEQ multiplex PCR; TCRdb's copy has only in-frame clones and leaves some out. The sample includes 100,000 to 150,000 clones, 78% of them seen just once. Material for sequencing was PBMCs. These receptors were taken from a man aged 40-49 years in good health and CMV-seronegative.

J is TRBJ1-6 and V is TRBV5-6, with TRBD1 matching 7 bases. Per germline, CDR1 SGHDT and CDR2 YYEEEE. This CDR3 is built from 16 residues. J gave up 7 bases and V 4 bases, and 11 bases lay outside the gene matches. This CDR3 reads CASSPAPGQQNSPLHF. The CDR3 DNA follows: TGTGCCAGCAGCCCAGCACCGGGACAGCAAAATTCACCCCTCCACTTT. The full variable domain, in which reference TRBV5-6 and TRBJ1-6 provide the parts outside the CDR3, is DAGVTQSPTHLIKTRGQQVTLRCSPKSGHDTVSWYQQALGQGPQFIFQYYEEEERQRGNFPDRFSGHQFPNYSSELNVNALLLGDSALYLCASSPAPGQQNSPLHFGNGTRLTVT.

In this sample, this clone turned up once. The J gene is TRBJ2-3, the V gene TRBV18; 10 bases align to TRBD2. The CDR3 has 15 residues. After removal of 4 bases from V and 6 bases from J, the junction contained 7 bases not matched to a gene. Germline CDR1 is KGHSH and CDR2 is LQKENI. CDR3 sequence: CASSRPLAGADTQYF. CDR3 nucleotide sequence: TGTGCCAGCTCACGACCTCTAGCGGGGGCGGATACGCAGTATTTT. Combining the CDR3 with reference TRBV18 and TRBJ2-3 gives the whole variable domain NAGVMQNPRHLVRRRGQEARLRCSPMKGHSHVYWYRQLPEEGLKFMVYLQKENIIDESGMPKERFSAEFPKEGPSILRIQQVVRGDSAAYFCASSRPLAGADTQYFGPGTRLTVL.